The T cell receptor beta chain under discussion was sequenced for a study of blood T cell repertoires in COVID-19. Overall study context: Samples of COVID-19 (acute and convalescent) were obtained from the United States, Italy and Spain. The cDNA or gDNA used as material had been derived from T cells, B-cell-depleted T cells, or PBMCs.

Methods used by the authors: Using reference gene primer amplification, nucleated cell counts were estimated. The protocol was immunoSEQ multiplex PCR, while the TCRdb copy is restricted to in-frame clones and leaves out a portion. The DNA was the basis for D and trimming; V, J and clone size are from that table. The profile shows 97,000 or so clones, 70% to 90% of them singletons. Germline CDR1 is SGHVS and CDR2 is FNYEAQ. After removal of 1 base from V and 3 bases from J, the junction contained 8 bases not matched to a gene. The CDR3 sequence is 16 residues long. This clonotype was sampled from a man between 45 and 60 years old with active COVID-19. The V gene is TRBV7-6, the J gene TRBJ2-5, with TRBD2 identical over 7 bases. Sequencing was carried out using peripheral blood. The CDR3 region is CASSLDAAGVKETQYF. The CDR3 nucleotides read TGTGCCAGCAGCTTAGATGCCGCGGGGGTAAAAGAGACCCAGTACTTC.